This entry describes one TCR beta chain. These data originate in a study of technical replicates of blood from a handful of donors. J gave up 6 bases and V 2 bases, and 5 bases lay outside the gene matches. Germline loops: CDR1 SGHNT, CDR2 YYREEE (reference sequence). The CDR3 contains 14 residues. The table came from immunoSEQ multiplex PCR; TCRdb's copy has only in-frame clones and leaves some out. The sample has about 83,000 clones; less than 95% are singletons. The sample comprised T cells isolated from PBMCs. This rearrangement joins TRBV5-4 to TRBJ2-1, with TRBD1 identical over 7 bases. The TCR sequence derives from a human donor in good health. This CDR3 reads CASSLNRGGNEQFF. The CDR3 DNA reads as TGTGCCAGCAGCTTAAACAGGGGTGGCAATGAGCAGTTCTTC. The variable domain in full, with the rest retrieved from reference TRBV5-4 and TRBJ2-1, is ETGVTQSPTHLIKTRGQQVTLRCSSQSGHNTVSWYQQALGQGPQFIFQYYREEENGRGNFPPRFSGLQFPNYSSELNVNALELDDSALYLCASSLNRGGNEQFFGPGTRLTVL.